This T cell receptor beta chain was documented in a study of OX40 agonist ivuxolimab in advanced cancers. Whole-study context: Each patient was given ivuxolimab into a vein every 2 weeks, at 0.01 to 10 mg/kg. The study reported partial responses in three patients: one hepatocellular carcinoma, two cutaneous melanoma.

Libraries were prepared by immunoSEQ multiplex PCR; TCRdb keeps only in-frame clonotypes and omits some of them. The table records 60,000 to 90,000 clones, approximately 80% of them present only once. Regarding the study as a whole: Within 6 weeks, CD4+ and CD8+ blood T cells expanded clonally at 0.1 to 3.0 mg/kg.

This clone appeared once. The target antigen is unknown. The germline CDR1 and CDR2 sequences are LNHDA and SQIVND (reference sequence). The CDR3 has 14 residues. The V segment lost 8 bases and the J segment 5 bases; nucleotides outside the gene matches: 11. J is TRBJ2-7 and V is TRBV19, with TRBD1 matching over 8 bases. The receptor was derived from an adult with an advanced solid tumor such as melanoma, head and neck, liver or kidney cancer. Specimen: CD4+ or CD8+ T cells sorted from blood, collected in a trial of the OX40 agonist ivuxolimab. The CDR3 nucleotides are TGTGCCAGTCGAAAGGACAGGGCCTTGGACGAGCAGTACTTC. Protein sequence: CASRKDRALDEQYF.